The clone carrying this T cell receptor (beta chain) was seen just once. Its target is not known. The source of the sample is a study of shared clonotypes between healthy human individuals. General study results and limits: Across subsets, estimated richness was generally greater for naive than for memory populations.

The germline gives CDR1 SQVTM, CDR2 ANQGSEA. This CDR3 is 13 amino acids long. The V gene lost 5 bases and the J gene lost 4 bases, with 11 bases spanning the gap. Over several immunoSEQ plates, each subset's genomic DNA was distributed in even portions. The table came from immunoSEQ multiplex PCR; TCRdb's copy has only in-frame clones and leaves some out. This table holds approximately 2,200,000 clones, more than 85% found once. CD8 cells classed as naive were CD45RO-negative and positively selected for CCR7, excluding terminally differentiated effector memory CD45RA+ cells. The sequencing input was naive CD8+ T cells from PBMCs. The chain couples TRBV29-1 to TRBJ2-2; D perhaps matches TRBD2 (6 bases). The receptor was isolated from a young man in good health. Some clones in this sample may be carry-over from other donors' samples. The CDR3 sequence: CSVYSGVTGELFF. The CDR3, as DNA: TGCAGCGTTTACTCGGGGGTCACCGGGGAGCTGTTTTTT.